The present TCR beta chain was sequenced within a study of monozygotic twins with inflammatory bowel disease. No DNA is given; TCRdb re-called the 5' RACE reads and lists each CDR3 protein once. The sample yields around 450,000 distinct CDR3 sequences, of which the top ten take up more than 2%. The CDR3 is 13 amino acids. Germline V lookup: CDR1 MDHEN, CDR2 SYDVKM. This chain connects TRBV28 to TRBJ2-1. This receptor was obtained from a human donor with ulcerative colitis or Crohn's disease, or a healthy co-twin of an affected twin (not recorded which). Sequencing used blood. The CDR3 protein is CASSLYGINEQFF.